The 25 T cell receptor beta chains given below trace back to one sample, sequenced in a study of type 1 regulatory T cells. TCRdb processed the reads anew with MiXCR; each CDR3 protein has one entry. The sample includes fewer than 30,000 distinct CDR3 sequences, around 77% of them seen just once. No cognate antigen is known for these TCRs. The sequenced sample consisted of cultured T cells, either the whole culture or a sorted T cell fraction (not recorded which). The subset: Tr1-enriched cell product generated in vitro against host alloantigens. These receptors originate from a human donor in good health.

J is TRBJ2-3 and V is TRBV11-3, with D hard to call. Trimming cost V 5 bases and J 6 bases, with 12 bases left between them. CDR3 length: 13 residues. Germline CDR1 reads SGHNT; CDR2 reads YENEEA. Here the CDR3 reads CASSPLAADTQYF. CDR3 coding DNA: TGTGCCAGCAGCCCGCTGGCGGCGGATACGCAGTATTTT.

This clonotype was observed once. The V and J genes are TRBV7-2 and TRBJ2-1; a possible D gene is TRBD2 (5 bases). The CDR3 covers 15 residues. Trimming removed 6 bases at V and 12 bases at J, with 24 bases between. Germline values: CDR1 SGHTA, CDR2 FQGNSA. Here the CDR3 DNA reads TGTGCCAGCAGACTGGGGTACGGAGGCTCGGGTGGGCAGTTCTTC. This codes for CASRLGYGGSGGQFF.

The rearrangement uses TRBV28 and TRBJ1-1; D not resolved. The germline V and J ends were trimmed by 2 bases and 6 bases, with 13 bases remaining between them. Germline V gene lookup returns CDR1 MDHEN and CDR2 SYDVKM. The CDR3 spans 14 residues. CDR3 DNA: TGTGCCAGCAGTTTAGCCGGCCGAGGCGCTGAAGCTTTCTTT. Its translation: CASSLAGRGAEAFF.

This clonotype has more than one count but fewer than ten. The rearrangement joins TRBV7-9 to TRBJ2-1; tentative D call: TRBD2 (6 bases). The CDR3 totals 14 residues. The ends were cut back, 1 base at V and 10 bases at J, with 14 bases in the middle. CDR1 and CDR2 (germline): SEHNR, FQNEAQ (reference sequence). The CDR3 DNA reads as TGTGCCAGCAGCTTAGATGGGACTGGAATCGAGCAGTTCTTC. Translating gives CASSLDGTGIEQFF.

V and J are TRBV19 and TRBJ2-2; possibly TRBD1 for D (5 bases). Germline lookup yields CDR1 LNHDA and CDR2 SQIVND (reference sequence). This CDR3 spans 15 amino acids. V was trimmed by 11 bases and J by 1 base, leaving 17 bases between them. The CDR3 reads CAGTSGRVNTGELFF. The CDR3, as DNA: TGTGCCGGTACCTCGGGCAGGGTGAACACCGGGGAGCTGTTTTTT.

This clonotype was recorded once. This chain joins TRBV6-2 or TRBV6-3 and TRBJ2-2; no clear D. In germline, CDR1 is MNHEY, CDR2 SVGEGT. V lost 5 bases to trimming and J lost 5 bases, with 9 bases between them. The length of the CDR3 is 13 residues. The CDR3 reads CASSPGWTGELFF. CDR3 DNA sequence: TGTGCCAGCAGTCCCGGTTGGACCGGGGAGCTGTTTTTT.

V gene TRBV5-1 combines with J gene TRBJ2-5; a possible D gene is TRBD1 (6 bases). V dropped 5 bases and J dropped 0 bases, with 11 bases sitting between them. The CDR3 covers 14 residues. CDR1 and CDR2 (germline): SGHRS, YFSETQ. The CDR3, as DNA: TGCGCCAGCAGGTCGACAGGCCACCAAGAGACCCAGTACTTC. The encoded protein is CASRSTGHQETQYF. Full variable domain (rest looked up from reference TRBV5-1 and TRBJ2-5): KAGVTQTPRYLIKTRGQQVTLSCSPISGHRSVSWYQQTPGQGLQFLFEYFSETQRNKGNFPGRFSGRQFSNSRSEMNVSTLELGDSALYLCASRSTGHQETQYFGPGTRLLVL.

The chain employs TRBV5-6 and TRBJ2-1, with D tentatively TRBD1 or TRBD2 (5 bases each). CDR1 SGHDT and CDR2 YYEEEE come from the germline V gene. The CDR3 contains 15 residues. Trimming cost V 0 bases and J 6 bases, with 13 bases left between them. The CDR3 here is CASSLGGFGANEQFF. The CDR3 DNA reads as TGTGCCAGCAGCTTGGGGGGATTCGGGGCCAATGAGCAGTTCTTC. Full variable domain (missing parts from reference TRBV5-6 and TRBJ2-1): DAGVTQSPTHLIKTRGQQVTLRCSPKSGHDTVSWYQQALGQGPQFIFQYYEEEERQRGNFPDRFSGHQFPNYSSELNVNALLLGDSALYLCASSLGGFGANEQFFGPGTRLTVL.

V usage is TRBV7-3 and J usage is TRBJ2-2; TRBD2 matches 10 bases. The germline V gene encodes CDR1 SGHTA and CDR2 FQGTGA. The CDR3 has 16 residues. Trimming cost V 2 bases and J 8 bases; bases outside gene matches: 8. The DNA for the CDR3 is TGTGCCAGCAGCTTAGGGCCTAGCGGGGGCCAAGGGGAGCTGTTTTTT. It encodes CASSLGPSGGQGELFF.

This clonotype has just a few counts. The chain recombines TRBV19 with TRBJ1-1; D is unresolved. This CDR3 region has 14 residues. The germline V and J ends were trimmed by 3 bases and 1 base, with 9 bases remaining between them. Per germline, CDR1 LNHDA and CDR2 SQIVND (reference sequence). The CDR3 nucleotides are TGTGCCAGTAGTATGCAGTTGGCGAACACTGAAGCTTTCTTT. Translating it yields CASSMQLANTEAFF.

The chain employs TRBV30 and TRBJ1-2; no reliable D call. Germline values: CDR1 GTSNPN, CDR2 SVGIG (reference sequence). Deletions cut 1 base from V and 2 bases from J, with 8 bases between. This CDR3 contains 13 residues. CDR3 sequence reads: CAWSGGGNYGYTF. CDR3 in DNA: TGTGCCTGGAGTGGAGGTGGGAACTATGGCTACACCTTC.

This rearrangement joins TRBV19 to TRBJ1-3, with 7 bases aligning to TRBD1. Germline CDR1 reads LNHDA; CDR2 reads SQIVND (reference sequence). The trim removed 4 bases at V and 4 bases at J, leaving 7 bases unmatched. The CDR3 extends over 15 amino acids. CDR3 in DNA: TGTGCCAGTAGTACCCCCACAGGGGCCGGAAACACCATATATTTT. It encodes CASSTPTGAGNTIYF. Using reference TRBV19 and TRBJ1-3 for the parts outside the CDR3, the full variable domain is DGGITQSPKYLFRKEGQNVTLSCEQNLNHDAMYWYRQDPGQGLRLIYYSQIVNDFQKGDIAEGYSVSREKKESFPLTVTSAQKNPTAFYLCASSTPTGAGNTIYFGEGSWLTVV.

A single count supports this clonotype. The V gene is TRBV4-3, the J gene TRBJ1-6, with a weak D call TRBD1 (6 bases). V dropped 1 base and J dropped 18 bases, with 16 bases sitting between them. Per germline, CDR1 LGHNA and CDR2 YSLEER. The CDR3 contains 13 residues. The CDR3 region has the DNA TGCGCCAGCAGCCAAGGCTTGCCGGGACACCACCACTTT. It encodes CASSQGLPGHHHF.

The chain uses TRBV18 and TRBJ1-2; D is uncertain. CDR1 and CDR2 (germline): KGHSH, LQKENI. V shed 2 bases and J shed 0 bases, with 10 bases lying between them. This CDR3 has 15 amino acids. CDR3 bases: TGTGCCAGCTCACCATTAGAGAGAGCTAACTATGGCTACACCTTC. Translated, it gives CASSPLERANYGYTF.

The V and J genes are TRBV27 and TRBJ2-3; D is ambiguous. The V gene's germline CDR1 is MNHEY and CDR2 SMNVEV (reference sequence). The CDR3 extends over 13 amino acids. V was cut by 3 bases and J by 0 bases, with 4 bases left in between. For the CDR3, the DNA is TGTGCCAGCAGTTTGTGGAGCACAGATACGCAGTATTTT. Residues: CASSLWSTDTQYF.

The table lists this clonotype with a few counts. The chain combines TRBV6-6 with TRBJ1-6; no reliable D call. V dropped 4 bases and J dropped 5 bases, with 12 bases sitting between them. From germline, CDR1 is MNHNY and CDR2 SVGAGI (reference sequence). The CDR3 sequence is 15 residues long. DNA of the CDR3: TGTGCCAGCAGTTTCCCGCCAGGAAATAATTCACCCCTCCACTTT. The encoded protein is CASSFPPGNNSPLHF.

This clonotype was recorded a few times. The J gene is TRBJ1-3, the V gene TRBV3-1, with 7 positions matching TRBD1. The CDR3 covers 16 residues. Germline CDR1 LGHDT, CDR2 YNNKEL (reference sequence). V was clipped by 5 bases and J by 0 bases; unmatched bases: 7. CDR3 residues: CASSLQGPSSGNTIYF. The CDR3 DNA reads TGTGCCAGCAGCTTACAGGGGCCCAGCTCTGGAAACACCATATATTTT. Variable domain in full (rest from reference TRBV3-1 and TRBJ1-3): DTAVSQTPKYLVTQMGNDKSIKCEQNLGHDTMYWYKQDSKKFLKIMFSYNNKELIINETVPNRFSPKSPDKAHLNLHINSLELGDSAVYFCASSLQGPSSGNTIYFGEGSWLTVV.

The chain links TRBV2 to TRBJ2-3; 10 bases align to TRBD2. The CDR3 has 16 residues. The germline gives CDR1 SNHLY, CDR2 FYNNEI. J was trimmed by 0 bases and V by 6 bases; bases with no gene match: 6. The chain's CDR3 is CASRPGLAPSTDTQYF. The CDR3 DNA reads TGTGCCAGCAGGCCGGGACTAGCGCCTAGCACAGATACGCAGTATTTT.

The V and J genes are TRBV18 and TRBJ1-4; a weak D match, TRBD1 (6 bases). Germline CDR1 reads KGHSH; CDR2 reads LQKENI. The ends were cut back, 3 bases at V and 8 bases at J, with 16 bases in the middle. The CDR3 extends over 15 amino acids. The CDR3 DNA sequence: TGTGCCAGCTCACCCCTCGGGGGGACAAAGGAAAAACTGTTTTTT. Its translation is CASSPLGGTKEKLFF. Based on the CDR3 plus reference TRBV18 and TRBJ1-4, the full variable domain is NAGVMQNPRHLVRRRGQEARLRCSPMKGHSHVYWYRQLPEEGLKFMVYLQKENIIDESGMPKERFSAEFPKEGPSILRIQQVVRGDSAAYFCASSPLGGTKEKLFFGSGTQLSVL.

By share, this clonotype ranks as medium-sized (0.01 to 0.1%). The chain uses TRBV12-3 or TRBV12-4 and TRBJ2-5; TRBD2 might be the D (7 bases). CDR3 length equals 14 residues. V dropped 2 bases and J dropped 4 bases, with 11 bases sitting between them. The CDR3 DNA reads as TGTGCCAGCAGTTTACGGGGGGCCTTAGAGACCCAGTACTTC. Amino acid sequence: CASSLRGALETQYF.

This chain uses TRBV12-3 or TRBV12-4 with TRBJ1-6; D is uncertain. The CDR3 is 15 amino acids. V was pared by 3 bases and J by 11 bases, with 17 bases between. The CDR3 loop reads CASSFTLVLGPPLHF. CDR3 coding DNA: TGTGCCAGCAGTTTCACGTTGGTATTAGGTCCACCCCTCCACTTT.

This chain links TRBV4-2 with TRBJ2-3; 7 nucleotides line up with TRBD2. Germline V gene lookup returns CDR1 LGHNA and CDR2 YNFKEQ. V lost 2 bases to trimming and J lost 4 bases; unmatched junction nucleotides: 9. The CDR3 extends over 16 amino acids. The CDR3 loop reads CASSQRDGGFADTQYF. In nucleotides, the CDR3 is TGTGCCAGCAGCCAAAGGGACGGGGGGTTCGCAGATACGCAGTATTTT.

In DNA, the CDR3 is TGTGCCACCAGTGATTTGTGGGGGGGCGAGAACAATGAGCAGTTCTTC. Translating gives CATSDLWGGENNEQFF. The J gene is TRBJ2-1, the V gene TRBV24-1; maybe TRBD2 (7 bases). Trimming pared 0 bases from V and 5 bases from J, leaving 13 bases between. CDR3 length: 16 amino acids. Per germline, CDR1 KGHDR and CDR2 SFDVKD.

This clonotype came up a few times. This sequence joins TRBV20-1 and TRBJ1-5; D not resolved. This CDR3 has 15 amino acids. V was trimmed by 0 bases and J by 0 bases, leaving 9 bases between them. Germline loops: CDR1 DFQATT, CDR2 SNEGSKA (reference sequence). CDR3 region: CSARDFTNSNQPQHF. As DNA, the CDR3 is TGCAGTGCTAGAGATTTTACAAATAGCAATCAGCCCCAGCATTTT.

V is TRBV7-9 and J is TRBJ1-2; D perhaps matches TRBD1 (5 bases). The CDR3 has 13 amino acids. Trimming removed 2 bases from V and 7 bases from J, with 11 bases in between. Per the germline V gene, CDR1 is SEHNR and CDR2 is FQNEAQ (reference sequence). The CDR3 loop reads CASSLSGTGGYTF. The DNA for the CDR3 is TGTGCCAGCAGCTTATCAGGGACGGGTGGCTACACCTTC.